This TCR beta chain is from a study of T cell responses to AZD1222 COVID-19 vaccine. TCRdb's copy holds only in-frame clones and misses some; the assay was immunoSEQ multiplex PCR. The table shows some 120,000 clones, with around 88% occurring only once. Study-level results: White British ancestry dominated among donors, who included more females, and clonal diversity was possibly underestimated.

This clone occurred once. Its specificity is not known. The V gene end was trimmed by 7 bases and the J gene end by 8 bases; junction bases not matched to a gene: 8. The length of the CDR3 is 14 residues. Germline CDR1 reads PRHDT; CDR2 reads FYEKMQ (reference sequence). The chain uses TRBV13 and TRBJ1-3; 10 bases align to TRBD1. The sequencing used peripheral blood, collected on day 0 of MenACWY control vaccination. This clonotype was sampled from an adult in good health. The CDR3 region is CASTRTGGMDTIYF. In DNA form, the CDR3 reads TGTGCCAGCACCCGGACAGGGGGTATGGACACCATATATTTT.